These 24 T cell receptor beta chains came from one sample sequenced in a study of blood T cell repertoires in COVID-19. Libraries were prepared by immunoSEQ multiplex PCR; TCRdb keeps only in-frame clonotypes and omits some of them. The table lists 50,000 to 70,000 clones, 70% to 85% of them singletons, with more than 5% in the top ten. What was sequenced was peripheral blood. The source of these receptors is a woman aged 55-70 years with acute or convalescent COVID-19.

This clone appeared a few times. Additional DNA sequences in this sample encode the identical CDR3. The chain has TRBV2 and TRBJ1-5; 7 nucleotides agree with TRBD1. With V trimmed by 6 bases and J by 2 bases, 4 bases remained unmatched. Germline CDR1 and CDR2: SNHLY and FYNNEI. The length of the CDR3 is 14 residues. The CDR3 DNA reads as TGTGCCAGCAGCCGTGACAGGGGCAATCAGCCCCAGCATTTT. Its protein product is CASSRDRGNQPQHF.

The J gene is TRBJ2-7, the V gene TRBV29-1, with TRBD1 identical over 8 bases. Germline V CDR1 and CDR2: SQVTM, ANQGSEA. The V and J ends lost 7 bases and 2 bases, in that order; junction bases with no gene match: 4. The CDR3 consists of 12 residues. As DNA, the CDR3 is TGCAGCGCCTCGGACAGGGCCTACGAGCAGTACTTC. It codes for CSASDRAYEQYF.

The chain combines TRBV10-2 with TRBJ2-1; 9 bases align to TRBD1. The V and J ends lost 7 bases and 2 bases, in that order; junction bases with no gene match: 9. Germline V CDR1 and CDR2: WSHSY, SAAADI. This CDR3 is built from 16 residues. The CDR3 reads CASNEDRGVTYNEQFF. For the CDR3, the DNA is TGCGCCAGCAATGAAGACAGGGGGGTGACCTACAATGAGCAGTTCTTC.

This chain links TRBV19 with TRBJ1-1, with a possible D match to TRBD1 (6 bases). CDR1 and CDR2 from the germline V gene are LNHDA and SQIVND (reference sequence). The CDR3 has 14 residues. With 5 bases removed from V and 1 base from J, the gap between germline ends came to 11 bases. The CDR3 DNA sequence: TGTGCCAGTAGTGCTCAGGGGTGGAACACTGAAGCTTTCTTT. It codes for CASSAQGWNTEAFF.

The V gene is TRBV11-1, the J gene TRBJ2-4; weak D call: TRBD2 (6 bases). V dropped 5 bases and J dropped 6 bases, with 11 bases sitting between them. The CDR3 contains 13 residues. In germline, CDR1 is SGHAT, CDR2 FQDESV (reference sequence). The CDR3: CASSPGLTNIQYF. For the CDR3, the DNA is TGTGCCAGCAGCCCGGGACTCACAAACATTCAGTACTTC. The variable domain in full, with the rest retrieved from reference TRBV11-1 and TRBJ2-4, is EAEVAQSPRYKITEKSQAVAFWCDPISGHATLYWYRQILGQGPELLVQFQDESVVDDSQLPKDRFSAERLKGVDSTLKIQPAELGDSAMYLCASSPGLTNIQYFGAGTRLSVL.

The chain recombines TRBV30 with TRBJ1-1; no firm D call. The CDR3 totals 12 residues. V shed 3 bases and J shed 7 bases, with 12 bases lying between them. Germline values: CDR1 GTSNPN, CDR2 SVGIG (reference sequence). The CDR3 DNA reads as TGTGCCTGGAGGGCCCCAGGCCGTGAAGCTTTCTTT. It translates to CAWRAPGREAFF.

The chain is built from TRBV27 and TRBJ1-4, with a possible D match to TRBD1 (5 bases). Per the germline V gene, CDR1 is MNHEY and CDR2 is SMNVEV (reference sequence). The CDR3 spans 14 residues. V lost 6 bases and J 3 bases, leaving 11 bases between the germline ends. DNA for the CDR3: TGTGCCAGCAGCCGTACGGGGGCTAATGAAAAACTGTTTTTT. Protein sequence: CASSRTGANEKLFF.

The sample holds one count of this clone. This chain uses TRBV19 with TRBJ2-4; TRBD1 might be the D (6 bases). Germline CDR1 is LNHDA and CDR2 is SQIVND (reference sequence). Trimming left V 3 bases short and J 6 bases short, with 12 bases between. The CDR3 spans 14 residues. CDR3 residues: CASSMGDTRNIQYF. In nucleotides, the CDR3 is TGTGCCAGTAGTATGGGGGACACTAGAAACATTCAGTACTTC.

The chain links TRBV19 to TRBJ2-7; maybe TRBD1 (6 bases). V gave up 6 bases and J gave up 4 bases, with 13 bases separating them. CDR3 length: 13 amino acids. CDR1 and CDR2 from the germline V gene are LNHDA and SQIVND (reference sequence). The chain's CDR3 is CASRRQAGYEQYF. CDR3 DNA sequence: TGTGCCAGTAGGCGACAGGCAGGGTACGAGCAGTACTTC.

This chain connects TRBV5-1 to TRBJ2-2; the D gene is possibly TRBD1 (6 bases). Germline CDR1 is SGHRS and CDR2 is YFSETQ. Deletions cut 2 bases from V and 0 bases from J, with 14 bases between. The CDR3 length is 17 residues. The CDR3 protein is CASSFLRGGANTGELFF. Here the CDR3 DNA reads TGCGCCAGCAGCTTCCTCAGGGGTGGCGCGAACACCGGGGAGCTGTTTTTT.

This chain links TRBV19 with TRBJ1-1; D is perhaps TRBD1 (6 bases). The germline V gene encodes CDR1 LNHDA and CDR2 SQIVND (reference sequence). V was trimmed by 4 bases and J by 1 base, leaving 10 bases between them. The CDR3 runs 14 residues. CDR3 DNA: TGTGCCAGTAGTAATTTGGGACAGAACACTGAAGCTTTCTTT. This sequence encodes CASSNLGQNTEAFF.

The J gene is TRBJ2-3, the V gene TRBV5-5; D call uncertain. Germline CDR1 reads SGHKS; CDR2 reads YYEKEE (reference sequence). V was shortened by 1 base and J by 0 bases, with 6 bases between the two germline ends. The CDR3 covers 14 residues. Written as DNA, the CDR3 is TGTGCCAGCAGCTTGACTCGCAGCACAGATACGCAGTATTTT. Translation: CASSLTRSTDTQYF.

The V gene is TRBV10-2, the J gene TRBJ2-5; possible D gene TRBD2, 7 bases. The V and J ends lost 3 bases and 5 bases respectively, with 16 bases between them. The CDR3 is 15 residues long. The germline gives CDR1 WSHSY, CDR2 SAAADI. The DNA of the CDR3 is TGCGCCAGCAGTGACGTGGGGGGGCGGTATGAGACCCAGTACTTC. Protein sequence: CASSDVGGRYETQYF.

The chain joins TRBV18 to TRBJ1-2, with 8 bases identical to TRBD1. V shed 3 bases and J 4 bases; nucleotides not matched to a gene: 7. This CDR3 region has 15 residues. The germline V gene has CDR1 KGHSH and CDR2 LQKENI. CDR3 sequence (DNA): TGTGCCAGCTCACCGTCCGGACAGGGTAGCTATGGCTACACCTTC. Translated: CASSPSGQGSYGYTF.

This clone was seen only once. This rearrangement joins TRBV12-3 or TRBV12-4 to TRBJ2-7, with TRBD1 matching over 8 bases. The V segment lost 6 bases and the J segment 3 bases; nucleotides outside the gene matches: 4. CDR3 length: 13 amino acids. The CDR3 protein is CASRGTGFYEQYF. Here the CDR3 DNA reads TGTGCCAGCAGAGGGACAGGATTCTACGAGCAGTACTTC.

The chain has TRBV19 and TRBJ1-1; no definite D call. The length of the CDR3 is 14 residues. CDR1 LNHDA and CDR2 SQIVND come from the germline V gene (reference sequence). V shed 2 bases and J shed 0 bases, with 7 bases lying between them. Here the CDR3 DNA reads TGTGCCAGTAGTATAAACAGATTGAACACTGAAGCTTTCTTT. Residues: CASSINRLNTEAFF.

The chain combines TRBV6-5 with TRBJ1-1; D is unclear. The germline V and J ends were trimmed by 4 bases and 8 bases, with 14 bases remaining between them. This CDR3 has 13 amino acids. Germline V gene lookup returns CDR1 MNHEY and CDR2 SVGAGI. CDR3: CASSFRVSGEAFF. The CDR3 DNA follows: TGTGCCAGCAGTTTTAGAGTCAGCGGCGAAGCTTTCTTT.

The chain's CDR3 is CASSLRGKGGYTF. In DNA form, the CDR3 reads TGTGCCAGCAGTTTACGGGGGAAAGGAGGCTACACCTTC. The chain carries TRBV27 and TRBJ1-2, with a tentative D call TRBD1 (5 bases). The CDR3 is 13 amino acids. Germline CDR1 reads MNHEY; CDR2 reads SMNVEV (reference sequence). Trimming shortened V by 2 bases and J by 8 bases, and 12 bases separated the two germline ends.

CDR3 nucleotides: TGTGCCAGCAGCGTAGAGGCAGGGGGCTTTATCGGGGAGCTGTTTTTT. This gives the protein CASSVEAGGFIGELFF. The gene calls are TRBV9 and TRBJ2-2; 8 nucleotides line up with TRBD1. Germline V lookup: CDR1 SGDLS, CDR2 YYNGEE. V gave up 0 bases and J gave up 7 bases; unmatched junction bases: 8. There are 16 residues in the CDR3.

The gene calls are TRBV9 and TRBJ1-5; 11 nucleotides match TRBD1. CDR3 length equals 16 residues. The J segment lost 4 bases and the V segment lost 0 bases, leaving 3 bases of the junction unmatched. From germline, CDR1 is SGDLS and CDR2 YYNGEE. Written as DNA, the CDR3 is TGTGCCAGCAGCGTAGGGACAGGGGGCGGAAATCAGCCCCAGCATTTT. Its protein product is CASSVGTGGGNQPQHF.

CDR3 sequence (DNA): TGCGCCAGCAGCCGTGACAGCCTCACAGATACGCAGTATTTT. It specifies CASSRDSLTDTQYF. This sequence joins TRBV5-1 and TRBJ2-3; maybe TRBD1 (5 bases). The CDR3 covers 14 residues. Deletions cut 4 bases from V and 2 bases from J, with 11 bases between. In germline, CDR1 is SGHRS, CDR2 YFSETQ.

The chain employs TRBV6-1 and TRBJ1-1, with 7 bases identical to TRBD1. CDR1 is MNHNS and CDR2 is SASEGT in the germline V gene. With V trimmed by 4 bases and J by 0 bases, 11 bases remained unmatched. The CDR3 extends over 17 amino acids. The CDR3 is CASSAGLGQSLNTEAFF. The CDR3 DNA is TGTGCCAGCAGTGCGGGGTTGGGACAGTCGTTGAACACTGAAGCTTTCTTT.

The chain's CDR3 is CATSRDQRTGARVEAFF. CDR3 sequence (DNA): TGTGCCACCAGCAGAGATCAAAGGACAGGGGCCAGAGTTGAAGCTTTCTTT. The gene calls are TRBV15 and TRBJ1-1; TRBD1 matches at 9 bases. This CDR3 spans 17 amino acids. V shed 0 bases and J 7 bases; nucleotides not matched to a gene: 12. In germline, CDR1 is LNHNV, CDR2 YYDKDF (reference sequence).

CDR3 sequence reads: CASSFLTTGSTEAFF. Here the CDR3 DNA reads TGTGCCAGCAGCTTCCTAACGACAGGGTCCACTGAAGCTTTCTTT. The J gene is TRBJ1-1, the V gene TRBV7-6; 7 bases map to TRBD1. This CDR3 region has 15 residues. From germline, CDR1 is SGHVS and CDR2 FNYEAQ. J lost 4 bases, V lost 3 bases, and 8 bases had no gene match.